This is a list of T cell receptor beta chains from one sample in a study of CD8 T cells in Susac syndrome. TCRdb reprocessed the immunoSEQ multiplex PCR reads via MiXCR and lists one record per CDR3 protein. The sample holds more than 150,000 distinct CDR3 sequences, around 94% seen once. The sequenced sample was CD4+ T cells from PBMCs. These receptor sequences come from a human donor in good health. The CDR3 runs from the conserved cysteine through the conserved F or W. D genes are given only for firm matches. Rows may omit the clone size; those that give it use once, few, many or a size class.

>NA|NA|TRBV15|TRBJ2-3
TGTGCCACCAGCAGAGATCGGGGTCATACGCAGTATTTT
CATSRDRGHTQYF
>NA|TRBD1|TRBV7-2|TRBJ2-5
TGTGCCAGCAGGGGGGGACAGGGAGAGACCCAGTACTTC
CASRGGQGETQYF
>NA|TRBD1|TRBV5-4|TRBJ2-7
TGTGCCAGCAGCCCGGGACAGAGACCCTACGAGCAGTACTTC
CASSPGQRPYEQYF
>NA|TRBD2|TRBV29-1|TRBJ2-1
TGCAGCGTTTCGGGGGGTTCGCGCAATGAGCAGTTCTTC
CSVSGGSRNEQFF
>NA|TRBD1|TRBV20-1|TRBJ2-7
TGCAGTGCTGGACAGGGCTACGAGCAGTACTTC
CSAGQGYEQYF
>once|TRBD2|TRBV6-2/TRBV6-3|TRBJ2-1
TGTGCCAGCAGTCCTAGCGGGGGGCCCAATGAGCAGTTCTTC
CASSPSGGPNEQFF
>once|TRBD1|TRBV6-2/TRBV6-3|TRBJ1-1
TGTGCCAGCAGTTACGGATGGACAGGGACTGAAGCTTTCTTT
CASSYGWTGTEAFF
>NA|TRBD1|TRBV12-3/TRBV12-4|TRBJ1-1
TGTGCCAGCAGTTTAGGGGACAGGGCCACTGAAGCTTTCTTT
CASSLGDRATEAFF
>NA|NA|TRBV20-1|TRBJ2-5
TGCAGTGCTGACTTCGAAGGGGAGACCCAGTACTTC
CSADFEGETQYF
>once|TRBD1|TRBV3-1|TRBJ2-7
TGTGCCAGCAGCCGGAAGATCGACAGGGGGCAATACGAGCAGTACTTC
CASSRKIDRGQYEQYF
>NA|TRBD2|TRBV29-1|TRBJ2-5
TGCAGCGTTTTGGGGACCCCGGGACTAGCGGGGGGGCGTGAGACCCAGTACTTC
CSVLGTPGLAGGRETQYF
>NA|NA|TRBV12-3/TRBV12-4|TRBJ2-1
TGTGCCAGCACCTTGGGGGAGATTGTCAATGAGCAGTTCTTC
CASTLGEIVNEQFF
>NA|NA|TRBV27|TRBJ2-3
TGTGCCAGCCGCTCCTCGTGGAGGGCAGATACGCAGTATTTT
CASRSSWRADTQYF
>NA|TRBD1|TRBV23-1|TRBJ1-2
TGCGCCAGCAGTCAAAAGGGACAGGGGCCCGCCTATGGCTACACCTTC
CASSQKGQGPAYGYTF
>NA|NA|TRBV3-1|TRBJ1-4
TGTGCCAGCAGCCAAGATTACACAGCTCGTAATGAAAAACTGTTTTTT
CASSQDYTARNEKLFF
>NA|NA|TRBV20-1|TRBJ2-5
TGCAGTGCTAGAGATGACCGACTAGTGGGAGAGACCCAGTACTTC
CSARDDRLVGETQYF
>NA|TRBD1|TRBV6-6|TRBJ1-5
TGTGCCAGCAAAAGACAGGGAGATCAGCCCCAGCATTTT
CASKRQGDQPQHF
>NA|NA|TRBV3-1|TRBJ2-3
TGTGCCAGCAGCGAAGTTGGCCGGCGGCAGTATTTT
CASSEVGRRQYF
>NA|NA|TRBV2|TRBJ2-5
TGTGCCAGCAGTGTACTTCAAGAGACCCAGTACTTC
CASSVLQETQYF
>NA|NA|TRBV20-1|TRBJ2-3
TGCAGTGGTAGACGTATAGGGACAGATACGCAGTATTTT
CSGRRIGTDTQYF
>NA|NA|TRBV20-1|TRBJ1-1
TGCAGTGCTGGAGTGTTCGGGGGACAGAACACTGAAGCTTTCTTT
CSAGVFGGQNTEAFF
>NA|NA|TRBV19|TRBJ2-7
TGTGCCAGTAGTTACAGGGTGACCAGCTCCTACGAGCAGTACTTC
CASSYRVTSSYEQYF
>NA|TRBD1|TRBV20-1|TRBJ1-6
TGCAGTGCTAGAGATCTAGAGGGGGCAGAGTATTCACCCCTCCACTTT
CSARDLEGAEYSPLHF
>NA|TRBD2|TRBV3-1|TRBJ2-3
TGTGCCAGCAGCCAAGGGGGGGGGACGCAGTATTTT
CASSQGGGTQYF
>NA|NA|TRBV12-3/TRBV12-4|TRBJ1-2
TGTGCCAGCAGTTTCAGGACAGCCGGCTACACCTTC
CASSFRTAGYTF
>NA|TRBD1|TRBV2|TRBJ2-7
TGTGCCAGCAGGGGACAGACCGCTGGCGAGCAGTACTTC
CASRGQTAGEQYF
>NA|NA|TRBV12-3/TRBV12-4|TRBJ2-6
TGTGCCAGCAGTAAAGCTGGGGCCAACGTCCTGACTTTC
CASSKAGANVLTF
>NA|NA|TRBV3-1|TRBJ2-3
TGTGCCAGCAGCCAAGATCCCCCGGGGGGCCGAAGCACAGATACGCAGTATTTT
CASSQDPPGGRSTDTQYF
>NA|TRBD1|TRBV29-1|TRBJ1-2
TGCAGCGGACAGGGATTGGGTGGCTACACCTTC
CSGQGLGGYTF
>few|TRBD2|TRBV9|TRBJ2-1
TGTGCCAGCAGCTTGGGACTAGCGGGAAATGAGCAGTTCTTC
CASSLGLAGNEQFF
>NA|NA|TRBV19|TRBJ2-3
TGTGCCAGTAGTTTAGCCACAGATACGCAGTATTTT
CASSLATDTQYF
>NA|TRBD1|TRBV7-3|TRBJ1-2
TGTGCCAGTGCCCAAGGGACAGGGAGCTATGGCTACACCTTC
CASAQGTGSYGYTF
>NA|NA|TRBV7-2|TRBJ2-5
TGTGCCAGCAGCCAGCAGGTCGGCCGAGAGACCCAGTACTTC
CASSQQVGRETQYF
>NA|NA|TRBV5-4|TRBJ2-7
TGTGCCAGCAGCACTGGGCCAGACTACGAGCAGTACTTC
CASSTGPDYEQYF
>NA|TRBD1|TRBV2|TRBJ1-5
TGTGCCAGCAGTAGACGTCAGGGGGATAGCAATCAGCCCCAGCATTTT
CASSRRQGDSNQPQHF
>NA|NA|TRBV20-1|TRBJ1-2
TGCAGTGCTAGCAGCCGGACGAACTATGGCTACACCTTC
CSASSRTNYGYTF
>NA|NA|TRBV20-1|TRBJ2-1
TGCAGTGCTAGTAGAGCTAGCATGGGCACCTACAATGAGCAGTTCTTC
CSASRASMGTYNEQFF